This T cell receptor beta chain was retrieved from a study of blood T cell repertoires in COVID-19. In the study overall: From the United States, Italy and Spain came samples of acute and convalescent COVID-19. Sample material is recorded as cDNA or gDNA derived from T cells, B-cell-depleted T cells, or PBMCs.

The CDR3 is 16 residues long. In germline, CDR1 is LGHNA, CDR2 YSLEER. The V and J ends lost 0 bases and 5 bases respectively, with 14 bases between them. Original data processing: Estimated nucleated cell counts came from reference gene primer amplification. Some clones are missing from TCRdb's copy, which holds only in-frame ones; the method was immunoSEQ multiplex PCR. V, J and clone size derive from that table, while D and trimming were established from the DNA sequence. The data show roughly 59,000 clones, approximately 80% seen once. The sequencing sample was made of peripheral blood. The chain is built from TRBV4-3 and TRBJ2-1; D unresolved. The sequence came from a woman of 80 years or more with acute or convalescent COVID-19. The CDR3 DNA reads TGCGCCAGCAGCCAAGAGGGCCTGGTGAGAAACAATGAGCAGTTCTTC. Its translation is CASSQEGLVRNNEQFF.